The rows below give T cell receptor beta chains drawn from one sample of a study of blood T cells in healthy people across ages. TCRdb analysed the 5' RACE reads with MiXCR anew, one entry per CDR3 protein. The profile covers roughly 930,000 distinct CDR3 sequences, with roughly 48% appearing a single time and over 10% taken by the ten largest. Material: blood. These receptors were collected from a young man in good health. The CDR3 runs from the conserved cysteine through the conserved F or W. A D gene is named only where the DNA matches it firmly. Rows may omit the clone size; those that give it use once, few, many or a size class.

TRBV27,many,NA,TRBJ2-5,CASSFLGQGTQYF,TGTGCCAGCAGTTTCTTGGGCCAAGGGACCCAGTACTTC
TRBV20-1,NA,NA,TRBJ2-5,CSAKSLEAGIQETQYF,TGCAGTGCTAAATCGTTGGAGGCGGGAATACAAGAGACCCAGTACTTC
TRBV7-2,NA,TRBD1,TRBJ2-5,CASRKRTGGAETQYF,TGTGCCAGCCGTAAGAGGACAGGGGGCGCAGAGACCCAGTACTTC
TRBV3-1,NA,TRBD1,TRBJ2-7,CASSLRDRGMYEQYF,TGTGCCAGCAGCCTGAGGGACAGGGGTATGTACGAGCAGTACTTC
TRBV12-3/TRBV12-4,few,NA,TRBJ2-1,CASSLWESYNEQFF,TGTGCCAGCAGTTTATGGGAATCCTACAATGAGCAGTTCTTC
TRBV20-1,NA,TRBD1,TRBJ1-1,CSASRQGRNTEAFF,TGCAGTGCTAGTAGACAGGGGCGGAACACTGAAGCTTTCTTT
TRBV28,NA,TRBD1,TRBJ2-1,CASSPRAGTGRVNEQFF,TGTGCCAGCAGTCCCCGCGCCGGGACAGGACGGGTCAATGAGCAGTTCTTC
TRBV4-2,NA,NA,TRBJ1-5,CASSRGTNQPQHF,TGTGCCAGCAGCCGCGGTACCAATCAGCCCCAGCATTTT
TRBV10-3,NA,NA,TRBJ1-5,CAISQGGYNQPQHF,TGTGCCATCAGCCAGGGAGGGTACAATCAGCCCCAGCATTTT
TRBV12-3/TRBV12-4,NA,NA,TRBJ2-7,CASSSTGGGLEQYF,TGTGCCAGCAGTTCGACAGGTGGGGGTTTGGAGCAGTACTTC
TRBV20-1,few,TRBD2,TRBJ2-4,CSARSLAGINIQYF,TGCAGTGCTAGGTCCCTAGCGGGGATAAACATTCAGTACTTC
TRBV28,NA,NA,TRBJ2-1,CASSSPREQFF,TGTGCCAGCAGTTCCCCTCGTGAGCAGTTCTTC
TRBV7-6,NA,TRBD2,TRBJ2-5,CASSLEGLAGGPRETQYF,TGTGCCAGCAGCTTAGAGGGACTAGCGGGGGGGCCACGAGAGACCCAGTACTTC
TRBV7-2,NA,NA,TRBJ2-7,CASSMLINEQYF,TGTGCCAGCTCAATGCTAATCAACGAGCAGTACTTC
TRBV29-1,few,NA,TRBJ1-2,CSVDRVGLNYGYTF,TGCAGCGTTGATCGCGTTGGGTTAAACTATGGCTACACCTTC
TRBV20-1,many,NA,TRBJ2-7,CSATGGRGESNEQYF,TGCAGTGCTACCGGGGGCCGGGGGGAGTCGAACGAGCAGTACTTC
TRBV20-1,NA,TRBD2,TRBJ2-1,CSASTGTSPYNEQFF,TGCAGTGCTAGTACCGGGACTAGCCCTTACAATGAGCAGTTCTTC
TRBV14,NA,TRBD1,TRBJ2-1,CASSVGGSFSYNEQFF,TGTGCCAGCAGCGTAGGGGGCAGCTTCTCCTACAATGAGCAGTTCTTC
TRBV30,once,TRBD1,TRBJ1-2,CAWSAPQGATYGYTF,TGTGCCTGGAGTGCCCCACAGGGGGCGACGTATGGCTACACCTTC
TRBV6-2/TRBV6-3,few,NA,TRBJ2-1,CATTLRDMGYNEQFF,TGTGCCACTACACTCCGGGACATGGGTTACAATGAGCAGTTCTTC
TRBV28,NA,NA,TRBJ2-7,CASSINSGYEQYF,TGTGCCAGCAGTATTAACAGCGGCTACGAGCAGTACTTC
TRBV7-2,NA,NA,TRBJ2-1,CASRQGSEQFF,TGTGCCAGCAGACAAGGCAGCGAGCAGTTCTTC
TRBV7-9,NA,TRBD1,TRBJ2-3,CASSFGLTGWDTQYF,TGTGCCAGCAGCTTTGGCTTGACAGGGTGGGATACGCAGTATTTT
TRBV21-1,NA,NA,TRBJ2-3,CARALVTDTQYF,TGTGCCAGGGCCCTGGTCACAGATACGCAGTATTTT
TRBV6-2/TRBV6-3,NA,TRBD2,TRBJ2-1,CASSYPMTSGGTSYNEQFF,TGTGCCAGCAGTTACCCGATGACTAGCGGGGGGACGTCCTACAATGAGCAGTTCTTC
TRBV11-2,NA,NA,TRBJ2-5,CASSPPRSGYLETQYF,TGTGCCAGCAGCCCCCCCCGGTCGGGGTATTTGGAGACCCAGTACTTC
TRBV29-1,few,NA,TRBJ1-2,CSVDYFQDSDYGYTF,TGCAGCGTTGACTACTTTCAGGACAGCGACTATGGCTACACCTTC
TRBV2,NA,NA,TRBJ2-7,CASSDVDKIHEQYF,TGTGCCAGCAGTGATGTTGACAAAATCCACGAGCAGTACTTC
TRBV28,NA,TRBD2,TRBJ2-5,CASTARLAEQETQYF,TGTGCCAGCACCGCGAGACTAGCGGAGCAAGAGACCCAGTACTTC
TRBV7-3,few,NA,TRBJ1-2,CASSLTDRGYTF,TGTGCCAGCAGTTTGACGGATAGAGGCTACACCTTC
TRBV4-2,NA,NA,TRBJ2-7,CASSHAIGQLSYEQYF,TGTGCCAGCAGCCACGCGATCGGACAGCTCTCCTACGAGCAGTACTTC
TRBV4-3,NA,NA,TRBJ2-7,CASSQETGSIDEQYF,TGCGCCAGCAGCCAGGAAACAGGGAGTATCGACGAGCAGTACTTC
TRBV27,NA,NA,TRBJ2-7,CASSVSQASYEQYF,TGTGCCAGCAGTGTATCACAGGCTTCCTACGAGCAGTACTTC
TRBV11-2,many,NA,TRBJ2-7,CASSLVAVPSVEQYF,TGTGCCAGCAGCTTAGTCGCGGTACCGAGTGTTGAGCAGTACTTC
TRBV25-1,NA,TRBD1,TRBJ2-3,CASSELRQGPSDTQYF,TGTGCCAGCAGTGAATTGCGACAGGGGCCCTCAGATACGCAGTATTTT
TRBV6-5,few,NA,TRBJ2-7,CASSYLRGYEQYF,TGTGCCAGCAGTTACCTCCGAGGTTACGAGCAGTACTTC
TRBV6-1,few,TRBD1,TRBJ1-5,CATKDREGSSHQPQHF,TGTGCCACCAAGGACAGGGAAGGGTCATCGCATCAGCCCCAGCATTTT
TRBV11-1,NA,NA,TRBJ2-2,CASSFQMGELFF,TGTGCCAGCAGCTTCCAAATGGGGGAGCTGTTTTTT
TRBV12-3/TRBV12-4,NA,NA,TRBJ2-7,CASNDALSEQYF,TGTGCCAGCAATGATGCGTTATCCGAGCAGTACTTC
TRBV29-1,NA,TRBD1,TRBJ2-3,CSGRQGTDTQYF,TGCAGCGGCCGACAGGGGACAGATACGCAGTATTTT
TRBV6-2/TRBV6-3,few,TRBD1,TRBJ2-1,CASSYTGGWNEQFF,TGTGCCAGCAGTTATACAGGGGGCTGGAATGAGCAGTTCTTC
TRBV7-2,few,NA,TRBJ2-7,CASSRGGYSDEQYF,TGTGCCAGCAGCCGAGGGGGTTACTCGGACGAGCAGTACTTC
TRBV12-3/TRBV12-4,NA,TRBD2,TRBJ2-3,CASSFGGRASISTDTQYF,TGTGCCAGCAGTTTTGGGGGGAGGGCCTCCATTTCCACAGATACGCAGTATTTT
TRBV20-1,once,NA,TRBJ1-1,CSATGVVGTEAFF,TGCAGTGCTACCGGGGTGGTTGGCACTGAAGCTTTCTTT
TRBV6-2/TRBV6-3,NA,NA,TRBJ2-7,CASRSGIGHTAKYEQYF,TGTGCCAGCAGATCGGGGATCGGACACACTGCTAAGTACGAGCAGTACTTC
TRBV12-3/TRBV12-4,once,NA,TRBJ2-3,CASSLTGTLSTDTQYF,TGTGCCAGCAGTCTCACAGGGACTCTTAGCACAGATACGCAGTATTTT
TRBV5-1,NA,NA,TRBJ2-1,CASSLRQGLVNEQFF,TGCGCCAGCAGCTTGCGGCAGGGGCTAGTCAATGAGCAGTTCTTC
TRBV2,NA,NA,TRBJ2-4,CASSVGGVLRNIRYF,TGTGCCAGCAGTGTGGGTGGAGTGCTACGTAACATTCGGTACTTC
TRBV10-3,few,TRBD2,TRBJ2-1,CAISGLAGRNEQFF,TGTGCCATCTCAGGACTAGCGGGAAGGAATGAGCAGTTCTTC
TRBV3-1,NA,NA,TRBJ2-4,CASSQEFYWRGEAKNIQYF,TGTGCCAGCAGCCAAGAATTTTATTGGCGGGGCGAAGCCAAAAACATTCAGTACTTC
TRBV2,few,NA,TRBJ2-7,CASSRQGWEQYF,TGTGCCAGCAGTCGGCAGGGGTGGGAGCAGTACTTC
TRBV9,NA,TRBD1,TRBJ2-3,CASRGTGGPDTQYF,TGTGCCAGCAGAGGGACAGGGGGGCCAGATACGCAGTATTTT
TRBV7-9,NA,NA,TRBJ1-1,CASSLVTANTEAFF,TGTGCCAGCAGCTTAGTGACGGCGAACACTGAAGCTTTCTTT
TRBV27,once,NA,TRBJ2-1,CASSTPGNEQFF,TGTGCCAGCAGTACGCCCGGGAATGAGCAGTTCTTC
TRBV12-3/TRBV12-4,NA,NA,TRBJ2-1,CASTLLWGPSSYNEQFF,TGTGCCAGCACACTCTTATGGGGGCCGAGCTCCTACAATGAGCAGTTCTTC